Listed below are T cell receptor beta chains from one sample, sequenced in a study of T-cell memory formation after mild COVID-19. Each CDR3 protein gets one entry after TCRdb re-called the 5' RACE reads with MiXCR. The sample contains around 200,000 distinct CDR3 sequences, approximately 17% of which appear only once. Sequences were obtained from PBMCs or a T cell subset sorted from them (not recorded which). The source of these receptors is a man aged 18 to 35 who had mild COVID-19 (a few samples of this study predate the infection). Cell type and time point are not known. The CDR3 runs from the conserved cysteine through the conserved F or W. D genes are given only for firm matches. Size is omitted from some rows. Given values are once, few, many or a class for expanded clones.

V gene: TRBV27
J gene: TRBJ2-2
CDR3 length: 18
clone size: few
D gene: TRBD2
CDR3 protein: CASSFALAGGSNTGELFF
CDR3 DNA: TGTGCCAGCAGTTTTGCACTAGCGGGGGGATCGAACACCGGGGAGCTGTTTTTT

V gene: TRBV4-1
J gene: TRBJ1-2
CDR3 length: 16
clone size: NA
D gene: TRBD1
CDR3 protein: CASSQAPTGTAYGYTF
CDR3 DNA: TGCGCCAGCAGCCAAGCTCCGACCGGGACAGCTTATGGCTACACCTTC

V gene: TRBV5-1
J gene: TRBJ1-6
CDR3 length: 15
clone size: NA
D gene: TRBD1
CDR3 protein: CASGLQGVSDSPLHF
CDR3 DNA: TGCGCCAGCGGTCTACAGGGGGTTAGTGATTCACCCCTCCACTTT

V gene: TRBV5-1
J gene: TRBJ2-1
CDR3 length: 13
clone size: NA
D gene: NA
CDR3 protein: CASSLQSNNEQFF
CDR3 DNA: TGCGCCAGCAGCTTGCAAAGCAACAATGAGCAGTTCTTC

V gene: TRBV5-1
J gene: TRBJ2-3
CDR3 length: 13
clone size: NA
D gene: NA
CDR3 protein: CASSLTAADTQYF
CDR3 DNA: TGCGCCAGCAGCTTGACAGCGGCAGATACGCAGTATTTT

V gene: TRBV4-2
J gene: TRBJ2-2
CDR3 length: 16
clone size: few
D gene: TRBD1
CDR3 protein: CASSLRDSKNTGELFF
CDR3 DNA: TGTGCCAGCAGCCTCCGGGACAGCAAAAACACCGGGGAGCTGTTTTTT

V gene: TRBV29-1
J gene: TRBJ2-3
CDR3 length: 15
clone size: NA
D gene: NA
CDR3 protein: CSVGDPAGYTDTQYF
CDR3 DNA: TGCAGCGTGGGGGACCCGGCGGGATATACAGATACGCAGTATTTT

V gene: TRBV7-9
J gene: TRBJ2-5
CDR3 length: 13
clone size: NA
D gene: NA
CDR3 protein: CASRRQNQETQYF
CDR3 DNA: TGTGCCAGCAGAAGACAGAACCAAGAGACCCAGTACTTC

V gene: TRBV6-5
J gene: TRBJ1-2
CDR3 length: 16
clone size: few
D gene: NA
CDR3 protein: CASSYWAGNPNYGYTF
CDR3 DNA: TGTGCCAGCAGTTATTGGGCAGGGAATCCTAACTATGGCTACACCTTC

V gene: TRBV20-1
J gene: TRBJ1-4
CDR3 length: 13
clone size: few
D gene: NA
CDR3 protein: CSASGGGDEKLFF
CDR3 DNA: TGCAGTGCTAGTGGTGGCGGGGACGAGAAACTGTTTTTT

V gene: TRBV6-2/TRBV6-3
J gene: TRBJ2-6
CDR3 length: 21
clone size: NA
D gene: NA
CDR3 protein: CASSNYALRTQNWSGANVLTF
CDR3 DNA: TGTGCCAGCAGCAACTACGCCCTTCGGACTCAGAATTGGTCTGGGGCCAACGTCCTGACTTTC

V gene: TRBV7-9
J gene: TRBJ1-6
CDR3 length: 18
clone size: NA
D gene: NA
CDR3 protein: CASSAGRGVPSYNSPLHF
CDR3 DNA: TGTGCCAGCAGCGCCGGACGGGGGGTACCCTCCTATAATTCACCCCTCCACTTT

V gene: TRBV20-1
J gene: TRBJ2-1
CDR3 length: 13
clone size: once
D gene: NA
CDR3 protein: CSARDRGSREQFF
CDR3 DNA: TGCAGTGCTAGAGATCGGGGGTCCCGTGAGCAGTTCTTC

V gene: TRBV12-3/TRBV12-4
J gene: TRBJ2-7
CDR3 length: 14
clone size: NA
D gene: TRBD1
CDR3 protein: CASRGQDGTYEQYF
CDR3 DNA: TGTGCCAGCAGGGGACAGGACGGTACCTACGAGCAGTACTTC

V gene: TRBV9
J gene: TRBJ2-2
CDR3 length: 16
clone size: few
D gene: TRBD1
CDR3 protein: CASSAPGQASAGELFF
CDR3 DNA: TGTGCCAGCAGCGCACCGGGACAGGCGAGCGCCGGGGAGCTGTTTTTT

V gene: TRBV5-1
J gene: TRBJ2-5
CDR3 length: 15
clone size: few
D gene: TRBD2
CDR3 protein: CASSLVASGAETQYF
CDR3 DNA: TGCGCCAGCAGCTTGGTTGCTAGCGGGGCAGAGACCCAGTACTTC

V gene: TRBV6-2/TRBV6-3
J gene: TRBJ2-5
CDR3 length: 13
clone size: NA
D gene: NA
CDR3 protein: CASSFLVGETQYF
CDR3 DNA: TGTGCCAGCAGTTTTCTAGTGGGCGAGACCCAGTACTTC

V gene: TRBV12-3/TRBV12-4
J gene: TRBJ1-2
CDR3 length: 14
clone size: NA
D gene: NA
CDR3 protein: CASSSPGGIYGYTF
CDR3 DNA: TGTGCCAGCAGTTCCCCCGGGGGGATCTATGGCTACACCTTC

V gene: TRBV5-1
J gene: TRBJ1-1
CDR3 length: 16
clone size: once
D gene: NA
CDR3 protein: CASSLPRRQGTSEAFF
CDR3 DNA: TGCGCCAGCAGCTTGCCAAGGCGGCAGGGGACTTCTGAAGCTTTCTTT

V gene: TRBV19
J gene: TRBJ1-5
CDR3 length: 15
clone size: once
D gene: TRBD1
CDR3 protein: CASRNRDRGIQPQHF
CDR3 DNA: TGTGCCAGTAGAAACCGGGACAGGGGAATTCAGCCCCAGCATTTT

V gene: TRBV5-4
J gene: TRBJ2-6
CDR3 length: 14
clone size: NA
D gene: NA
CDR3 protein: CASSPVSGANVLTF
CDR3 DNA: TGTGCCAGCAGCCCAGTTTCTGGGGCCAACGTCCTGACTTTC

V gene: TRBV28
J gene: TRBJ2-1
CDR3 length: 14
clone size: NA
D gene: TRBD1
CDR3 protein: CASKGQGFYNEQFF
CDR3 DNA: TGTGCCAGCAAAGGACAGGGGTTCTACAATGAGCAGTTCTTC

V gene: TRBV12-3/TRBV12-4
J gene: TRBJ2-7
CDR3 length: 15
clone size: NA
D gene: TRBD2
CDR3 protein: CASSPTGLRGNEQYF
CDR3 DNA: TGTGCCAGCAGCCCTACGGGACTGCGGGGGAACGAGCAGTACTTC

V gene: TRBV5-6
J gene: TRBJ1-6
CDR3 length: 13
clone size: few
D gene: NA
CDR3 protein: CASSGGQNSPLHF
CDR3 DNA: TGTGCCAGCAGCGGGGGGCAGAATTCACCCCTCCACTTT

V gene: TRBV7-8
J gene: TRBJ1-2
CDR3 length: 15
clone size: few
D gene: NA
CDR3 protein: CASSDRAEAYYGYTF
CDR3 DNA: TGTGCCAGCAGCGATAGGGCCGAGGCGTACTATGGCTACACCTTC

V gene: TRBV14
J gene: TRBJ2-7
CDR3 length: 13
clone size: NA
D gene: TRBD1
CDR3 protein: CASRNTGAYEQYF
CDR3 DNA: TGTGCCAGCCGGAATACAGGGGCCTACGAGCAGTACTTC

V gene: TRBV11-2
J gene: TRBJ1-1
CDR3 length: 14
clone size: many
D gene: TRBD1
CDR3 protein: CASSFTGANTEAFF
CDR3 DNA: TGTGCCAGCAGCTTCACAGGGGCGAACACTGAAGCTTTCTTT

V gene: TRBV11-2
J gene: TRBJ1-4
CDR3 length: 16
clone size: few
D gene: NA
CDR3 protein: CASSRTARTTNEKLFF
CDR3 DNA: TGTGCCAGCAGCCGTACCGCAAGGACAACTAATGAAAAACTGTTTTTT

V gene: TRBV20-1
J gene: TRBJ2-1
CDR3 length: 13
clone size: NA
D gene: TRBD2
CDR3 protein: CSARLAGGSEQFF
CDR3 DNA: TGCAGTGCTAGACTAGCGGGGGGCAGTGAGCAGTTCTTC

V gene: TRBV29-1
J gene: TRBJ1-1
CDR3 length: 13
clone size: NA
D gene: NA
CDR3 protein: CSVTWRGGLEAFF
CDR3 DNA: TGCAGCGTTACCTGGCGGGGGGGGCTGGAAGCTTTCTTT

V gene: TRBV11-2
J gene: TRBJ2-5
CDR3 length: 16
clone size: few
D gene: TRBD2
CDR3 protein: CASSPPSGWYQETQYF
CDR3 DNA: TGTGCCAGCAGCCCACCTAGCGGTTGGTACCAAGAGACCCAGTACTTC